The 28 T cell receptor beta chains below were found in one sample sequenced in a study of control samples from healthy donors and cancer patients. Clones were read by immunoSEQ multiplex PCR, and TCRdb kept only the in-frame ones, dropping some. The profile shows 70,000 or so clones, nearly 85% of them singletons. The specimen was blood. The receptors here all came from a man aged 50 to 60 in good health.

The chain recombines TRBV7-3 with TRBJ2-3, with a weak D call TRBD2 (5 bases). Trimming cost V 3 bases and J 1 base, with 5 bases left between them. From germline, CDR1 is SGHTA and CDR2 FQGTGA. The CDR3 is made up of 13 amino acids. This CDR3 is CASSLEGTDTQYF. In nucleotides, the CDR3 is TGTGCCAGCAGCTTGGAGGGCACAGATACGCAGTATTTT.

This clone has only a few counts. V gene TRBV5-1 combines with J gene TRBJ1-4; possible D gene TRBD1, 5 bases. Germline CDR1 is SGHRS and CDR2 is YFSETQ. This CDR3 has 15 residues. V lost 4 bases to trimming and J lost 9 bases, with 19 bases between them. CDR3 sequence (DNA): TGCGCCAGCAGCACCGGGGACGGGCTTAGGAAAAAACTGTTTTTT. It codes for CASSTGDGLRKKLFF.

This clone showed up just once. The chain couples TRBV6-1 to TRBJ1-1; unclear D gene. V was trimmed by 2 bases and J by 0 bases, leaving 7 bases between them. Germline V gene lookup returns CDR1 MNHNS and CDR2 SASEGT. CDR3 length equals 14 residues. CDR3 in amino acids: CASSELGLNTEAFF. The CDR3 DNA reads TGTGCCAGCAGTGAACTGGGTTTGAACACTGAAGCTTTCTTT.

The V gene is TRBV2, the J gene TRBJ1-1; D possibly corresponds to TRBD1 (5 bases). V was shortened by 7 bases and J by 1 base, with 10 bases between the two germline ends. Per germline, CDR1 SNHLY and CDR2 FYNNEI. The CDR3 sequence is 13 residues long. CDR3 loop: CASKGDWNTEAFF. CDR3 coding DNA: TGTGCCAGCAAAGGGGACTGGAACACTGAAGCTTTCTTT. The variable domain in full, completed from reference TRBV2 and TRBJ1-1, reads EPEVTQTPSHQVTQMGQEVILRCVPISNHLYFYWYRQILGQKVEFLVSFYNNEISEKSEIFDDQFSVERPDGSNFTLKIRSTKLEDSAMYFCASKGDWNTEAFFGQGTRLTVV.

The chain couples TRBV7-7 to TRBJ1-1; 7 positions match TRBD1. CDR1 and CDR2 (germline): SSHAT, FNYEAQ (reference sequence). There are 11 residues in the CDR3. CDR3 coding DNA: TGTGCTAGCGGCCGGGCAGGGGGGGCTTTCTTT. Protein product: CASGRAGGAFF. Full variable domain (missing parts from reference TRBV7-7 and TRBJ1-1): GAGVSQSPRYKVTKRGQDVTLRCDPISSHATLYWYQQALGQGPEFLTYFNYEAQPDKSGLPSDRFSAERPEGSISTLTIQRTEQRDSAMYRCASGRAGGAFFGQGTRLTVV.

The chain is built from TRBV18 and TRBJ1-1, with TRBD1 identical over 7 bases. The CDR3 totals 14 residues. The V segment lost 4 bases and the J segment 4 bases; nucleotides outside the gene matches: 6. CDR1 and CDR2 from the germline V gene are KGHSH and LQKENI. The chain's CDR3 is CASSRGQDLTEAFF. In DNA, the CDR3 is TGTGCCAGCTCACGAGGACAGGATCTCACTGAAGCTTTCTTT. The variable domain in full, with the rest retrieved from reference TRBV18 and TRBJ1-1, is NAGVMQNPRHLVRRRGQEARLRCSPMKGHSHVYWYRQLPEEGLKFMVYLQKENIIDESGMPKERFSAEFPKEGPSILRIQQVVRGDSAAYFCASSRGQDLTEAFFGQGTRLTVV.

V and J are TRBV29-1 and TRBJ1-2; perhaps TRBD1 as D (6 bases). The germline gives CDR1 SQVTM, CDR2 ANQGSEA. The length of the CDR3 is 12 residues. V lost 0 bases, J lost 10 bases, and 12 bases lay in between. The CDR3 nucleotides read TGCAGCGTTGAAGAAGCCAGGGGATCCTACACCTTC. The encoded protein is CSVEEARGSYTF.

The chain is built from TRBV19 and TRBJ1-1; D is perhaps TRBD1 (5 bases). Germline-derived CDR1 and CDR2 are LNHDA and SQIVND (reference sequence). V was shortened by 1 base and J by 4 bases, with 13 bases between the two germline ends. The CDR3 is 15 amino acids. CDR3 DNA: TGTGCCAGTAGTATAGTCGGGGGAAAAGGCACTGAAGCTTTCTTT. It codes for CASSIVGGKGTEAFF.

As to this clone: A much bigger clone sits one base away, suggesting this may be a read error. This rearrangement joins TRBV19 to TRBJ1-5; 9 positions agree with TRBD1. The V gene end was trimmed by 4 bases and the J gene end by 1 base; junction bases not matched to a gene: 2. Germline lookup yields CDR1 LNHDA and CDR2 SQIVND (reference sequence). The CDR3 extends over 15 amino acids. This CDR3 reads CASSKDRGSNQPQHF. In DNA form, the CDR3 reads TGTGCCAGTAGTAAAGACAGGGGGAGCAATCAGCCCCAGCATTTT.

V and J are TRBV5-1 and TRBJ2-5; no reliable D call. Germline V gives CDR1 SGHRS, CDR2 YFSETQ. The CDR3 sequence is 13 residues long. The ends were cut back, 2 bases at V and 5 bases at J, with 10 bases in the middle. In DNA, the CDR3 is TGCGCCAGCAGCTTTGCGCCGGATGAGACCCAGTACTTC. As protein: CASSFAPDETQYF. The complete variable domain, with remaining parts taken from reference TRBV5-1 and TRBJ2-5, reads KAGVTQTPRYLIKTRGQQVTLSCSPISGHRSVSWYQQTPGQGLQFLFEYFSETQRNKGNFPGRFSGRQFSNSRSEMNVSTLELGDSALYLCASSFAPDETQYFGPGTRLLVL.

This clone was seen more than once but under ten times. The rearrangement links TRBV6-5 to TRBJ1-6; TRBD1 aligns across 8 bases. The junction had 5 bases not matched to a gene; V was cut back by 8 bases and J by 11 bases. The V gene's germline CDR1 is MNHEY and CDR2 SVGAGI. The CDR3 extends over 12 amino acids. The CDR3 loop reads CASRQGLTPLHF. In nucleotides, the CDR3 is TGTGCCAGCCGACAGGGGCTAACACCCCTCCACTTT.

Here the CDR3 DNA reads TGTGCCAGCAGCTCCCCCATTAGTAGCGGTTACTCCTACGAGCAGTACTTC. Protein product: CASSSPISSGYSYEQYF. The chain uses TRBV7-2 and TRBJ2-7; D may be TRBD2 (6 bases). The CDR3 loop spans 17 amino acids. Trimming removed 4 bases at V and 0 bases at J, with 19 bases between. The germline V gene has CDR1 SGHTA and CDR2 FQGNSA. The variable domain in full, completed from reference TRBV7-2 and TRBJ2-7, reads GAGVSQSPSNKVTEKGKDVELRCDPISGHTALYWYRQSLGQGLEFLIYFQGNSAPDKSGLPSDRFSAERTGGSVSTLTIQRTQQEDSAVYLCASSSPISSGYSYEQYFGPGTRLTVT.

This chain joins TRBV2 and TRBJ2-5; a possible D gene is TRBD2 (5 bases). V dropped 7 bases and J dropped 5 bases, with 8 bases sitting between them. Germline loops: CDR1 SNHLY, CDR2 FYNNEI. The CDR3 totals 11 residues. CDR3 DNA: TGTGCCAGCAAATGGGAGGAGACCCAGTACTTC. Amino acids: CASKWEETQYF.

The V gene is TRBV25-1, the J gene TRBJ1-4, with D unresolved. Germline V lookup: CDR1 MGHDK, CDR2 SYGVNS. The CDR3 is made up of 13 amino acids. The V gene lost 2 bases and the J gene lost 8 bases, with 9 bases spanning the gap. The chain's CDR3 is CASSEVGLEKLFF. For the CDR3, the DNA is TGTGCCAGCAGTGAAGTAGGGTTGGAAAAACTGTTTTTT.

V is TRBV27 and J is TRBJ1-5; TRBD1 matches at 8 bases. The CDR3 length is 16 residues. Germline-derived CDR1 and CDR2 are MNHEY and SMNVEV (reference sequence). Germline trimming cut 3 bases from V and 6 bases from J; bases unmatched to any gene: 10. The chain's CDR3 is CASSLFGRGHGQPQHF. CDR3 nucleotides: TGTGCCAGCAGTTTGTTTGGCAGGGGGCATGGTCAGCCCCAGCATTTT.

The chain couples TRBV3-1 (or the pseudogene TRBV3-2) to TRBJ2-3; D remains ambiguous. Trimming removed 2 bases from V and 0 bases from J, with 9 bases in between. CDR1 and CDR2 from the germline V gene are LGHDT and YNNKEL (reference sequence). The CDR3 contains 15 residues. The CDR3 nucleotides are TGTGCCAGCAGCCAATCCGGTACCAGCACAGATACGCAGTATTTT. It codes for CASSQSGTSTDTQYF.

This clone was found once. This chain connects TRBV27 to TRBJ2-3; D unclear. The CDR3 is made up of 15 amino acids. Trimming took off 2 bases at V and 0 bases at J, with 9 bases between the two ends. The V gene's germline CDR1 is MNHEY and CDR2 SMNVEV (reference sequence). CDR3 in amino acids: CASSLITTSTDTQYF. The CDR3 nucleotides read TGTGCCAGCAGTTTAATAACTACTAGCACAGATACGCAGTATTTT.

This clone was recorded a few times. The chain links TRBV7-9 to TRBJ1-1; no definite D call. There are 15 residues in the CDR3. Germline loops: CDR1 SEHNR, CDR2 FQNEAQ (reference sequence). V lost 5 bases and J 0 bases, leaving 13 bases between the germline ends. The CDR3 protein is CASSPTTVMNTEAFF. CDR3 bases: TGTGCCAGCAGCCCGACAACGGTCATGAACACTGAAGCTTTCTTT.

This clone was seen a few times. This CDR3 is CASGTTGYTF. CDR3 DNA sequence: TGTGCCAGCGGGACAACTGGCTACACCTTC. V and J are TRBV14 and TRBJ1-2, with a weak D call TRBD1 (6 bases). V dropped 8 bases and J dropped 7 bases, with 8 bases sitting between them. CDR3 size: 10 residues. Germline CDR1 and CDR2: SGHDN and FVKESK. Full variable domain (rest looked up from reference TRBV14 and TRBJ1-2): EAGVTQFPSHSVIEKGQTVTLRCDPISGHDNLYWYRRVMGKEIKFLLHFVKESKQDESGMPNNRFLAERTGGTYSTLKVQPAELEDSGVYFCASGTTGYTFGSGTRLTVV.

The chain combines TRBV6-5 with TRBJ1-2; TRBD1 matches at 8 bases. This CDR3 comprises 14 residues. V dropped 6 bases and J dropped 4; count of bases not matched to a gene: 7. Per germline, CDR1 MNHEY and CDR2 SVGAGI. DNA for the CDR3: TGTGCCAGCAGCTCAGGGGGCCGTTCCTATGGCTACACCTTC. Residues: CASSSGGRSYGYTF.

The rearrangement uses TRBV6-2 or TRBV6-3 and TRBJ2-2, with 7 bases that match TRBD2. The J segment lost 4 bases and the V segment lost 1 base, leaving 6 bases of the junction unmatched. CDR3 size: 16 residues. CDR1 MNHEY and CDR2 SVGEGT come from the germline V gene. CDR3 in DNA: TGTGCCAGCAGTTACTTCCCGGGAGGCGGCACCGGGGAGCTGTTTTTT. Its protein product is CASSYFPGGGTGELFF.

This sequence joins TRBV28 and TRBJ1-6; D might be TRBD1 (5 bases). Germline values: CDR1 MDHEN, CDR2 SYDVKM. V dropped 7 bases and J dropped 6 bases, with 7 bases sitting between them. The CDR3 sequence is 12 residues long. This CDR3 is CASTGGNSPLHF. CDR3 nucleotides: TGTGCCAGCACTGGGGGTAATTCACCCCTCCACTTT.

V is TRBV6-1 and J is TRBJ2-5; 10 bases agree with TRBD2. This CDR3 comprises 15 residues. With 4 bases clipped from V and 0 bases from J, the junction kept 2 bases outside the gene matches. The V gene's germline CDR1 is MNHNS and CDR2 SASEGT. CDR3 residues: CASSAAGGYQETQYF. The CDR3 DNA reads as TGTGCCAGCAGTGCAGCGGGAGGGTACCAAGAGACCCAGTACTTC.

The rearrangement uses TRBV30 and TRBJ1-2, with 9 bases identical to TRBD1. CDR3 length: 16 residues. Trimming cost V 3 bases and J 5 bases; bases outside gene matches: 13. The V gene's germline CDR1 is GTSNPN and CDR2 SVGIG (reference sequence). The CDR3 here is CAWRPGQGVGPYGYTF. As DNA, the CDR3 is TGTGCCTGGAGACCGGGACAGGGCGTTGGTCCTTATGGCTACACCTTC.

This clone was seen a handful of times. The chain couples TRBV28 to TRBJ1-1, with D perhaps matching TRBD1 (6 bases). Trimming took off 2 bases at V and 6 bases at J, with 10 bases between the two ends. The length of the CDR3 is 13 residues. Germline CDR1 is MDHEN and CDR2 is SYDVKM. The DNA of the CDR3 is TGTGCCAGCAGTTTACGGGGGGCCTCTGAAGCTTTCTTT. Its protein product is CASSLRGASEAFF.

The V and J genes are TRBV7-3 and TRBJ2-1; a possible D gene is TRBD2 (6 bases). The germline V gene encodes CDR1 SGHTA and CDR2 FQGTGA. V lost 5 bases and J 7 bases, leaving 12 bases between the germline ends. The CDR3 length is 13 residues. The CDR3 nucleotides are TGTGCCAGCAGCGCCGTGGCGGGGAATGAGCAGTTCTTC. Protein: CASSAVAGNEQFF.

J is TRBJ2-7 and V is TRBV15; 9 bases fit TRBD1. With V trimmed by 1 base and J by 4 bases, 2 bases remained unmatched. The CDR3 contains 14 residues. Germline CDR1 reads LNHNV; CDR2 reads YYDKDF (reference sequence). The CDR3 here is CATSRGGQGYEQYF. CDR3 nucleotides: TGTGCCACCAGCAGAGGAGGACAGGGGTACGAGCAGTACTTC. Full variable domain (outside the CDR3, taken from reference TRBV15 and TRBJ2-7): DAMVIQNPRYQVTQFGKPVTLSCSQTLNHNVMYWYQQKSSQAPKLLFHYYDKDFNNEADTPDNFQSRRPNTSFCFLDIRSPGLGDTAMYLCATSRGGQGYEQYFGPGTRLTVT.

This chain links TRBV3-1 (or the pseudogene TRBV3-2) with TRBJ1-2; TRBD1 matches 9 bases. J lost 7 bases, V lost 2 bases, and 5 bases had no gene match. The length of the CDR3 is 14 residues. Per germline, CDR1 LGHDT and CDR2 YNNKEL (reference sequence). The CDR3: CASSQRDRVPGYTF. The CDR3, as DNA: TGTGCCAGCAGCCAAAGGGACAGGGTTCCTGGCTACACCTTC.